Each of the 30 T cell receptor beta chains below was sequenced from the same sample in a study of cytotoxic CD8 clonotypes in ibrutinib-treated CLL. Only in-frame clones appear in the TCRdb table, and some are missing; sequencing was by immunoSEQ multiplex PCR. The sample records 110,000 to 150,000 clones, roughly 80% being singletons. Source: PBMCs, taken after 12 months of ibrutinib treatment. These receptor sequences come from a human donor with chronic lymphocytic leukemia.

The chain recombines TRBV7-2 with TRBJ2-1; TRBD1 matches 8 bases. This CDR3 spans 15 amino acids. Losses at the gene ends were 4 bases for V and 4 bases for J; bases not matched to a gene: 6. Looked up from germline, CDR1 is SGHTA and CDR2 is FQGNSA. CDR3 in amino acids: CASSSTGDLYNEQFF. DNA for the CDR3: TGTGCCAGCAGCTCGACAGGGGACTTATACAATGAGCAGTTCTTC.

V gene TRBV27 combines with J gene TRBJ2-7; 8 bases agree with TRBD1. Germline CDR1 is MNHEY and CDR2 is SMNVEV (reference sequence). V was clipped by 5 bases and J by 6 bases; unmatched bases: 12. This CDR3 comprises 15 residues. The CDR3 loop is CASSRFGDRGGEQYF. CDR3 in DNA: TGTGCCAGCAGTAGGTTCGGAGACAGGGGAGGCGAGCAGTACTTC.

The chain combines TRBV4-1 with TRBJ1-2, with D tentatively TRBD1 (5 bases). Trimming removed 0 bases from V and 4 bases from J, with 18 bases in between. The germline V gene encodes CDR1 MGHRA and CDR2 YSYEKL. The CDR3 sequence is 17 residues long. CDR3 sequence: CASSQDRDFLPLYGYTF. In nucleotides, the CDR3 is TGCGCCAGCAGCCAAGATCGGGACTTTCTTCCACTCTATGGCTACACCTTC.

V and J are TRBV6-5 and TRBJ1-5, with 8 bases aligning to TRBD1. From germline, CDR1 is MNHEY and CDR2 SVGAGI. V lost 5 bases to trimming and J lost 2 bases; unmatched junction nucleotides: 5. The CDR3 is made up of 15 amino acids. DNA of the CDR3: TGTGCCAGCAGTCCCACGGACAGGGGCAATCAGCCCCAGCATTTT. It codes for CASSPTDRGNQPQHF.

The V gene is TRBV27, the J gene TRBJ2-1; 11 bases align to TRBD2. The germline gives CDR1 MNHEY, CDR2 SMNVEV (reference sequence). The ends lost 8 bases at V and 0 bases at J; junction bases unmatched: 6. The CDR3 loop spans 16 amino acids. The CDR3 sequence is CASRGLAASSYNEQFF. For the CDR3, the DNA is TGTGCCAGCCGGGGACTAGCGGCTAGCTCCTACAATGAGCAGTTCTTC.

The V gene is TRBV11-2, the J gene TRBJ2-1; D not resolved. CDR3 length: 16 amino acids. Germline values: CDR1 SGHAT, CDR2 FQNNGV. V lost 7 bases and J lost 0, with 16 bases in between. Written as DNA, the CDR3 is TGTGCCAGCAAAAGCTTTTCCGTTAGCTCCTACAATGAGCAGTTCTTC. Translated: CASKSFSVSSYNEQFF.

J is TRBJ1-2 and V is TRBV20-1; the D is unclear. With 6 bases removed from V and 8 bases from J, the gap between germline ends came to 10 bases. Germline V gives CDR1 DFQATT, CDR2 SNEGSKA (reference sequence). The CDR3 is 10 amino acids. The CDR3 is CSATGRGYTF. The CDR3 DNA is TGCAGTGCCACCGGGCGGGGCTACACCTTC.

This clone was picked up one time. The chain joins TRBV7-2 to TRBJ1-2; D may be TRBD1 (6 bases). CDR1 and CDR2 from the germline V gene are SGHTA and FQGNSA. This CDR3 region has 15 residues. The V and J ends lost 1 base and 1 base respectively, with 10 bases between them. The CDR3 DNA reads TGTGCCAGCAGCTTAGGGACAGAGATTAACTATGGCTACACCTTC. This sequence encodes CASSLGTEINYGYTF.

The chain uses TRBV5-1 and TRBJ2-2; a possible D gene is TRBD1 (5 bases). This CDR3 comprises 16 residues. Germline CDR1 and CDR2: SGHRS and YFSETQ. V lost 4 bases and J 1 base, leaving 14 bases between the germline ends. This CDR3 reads CASSQQPTGNTGELFF. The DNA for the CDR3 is TGCGCCAGCAGCCAACAACCCACAGGGAACACCGGGGAGCTGTTTTTT. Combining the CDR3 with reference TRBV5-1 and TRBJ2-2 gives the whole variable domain KAGVTQTPRYLIKTRGQQVTLSCSPISGHRSVSWYQQTPGQGLQFLFEYFSETQRNKGNFPGRFSGRQFSNSRSEMNVSTLELGDSALYLCASSQQPTGNTGELFFGEGSRLTVL.

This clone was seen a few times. The CDR3 here is CASSLGVLNQPQHF. The CDR3 nucleotides are TGTGCCAGCAGCTTAGGGGTCCTAAATCAGCCCCAGCATTTT. V and J are TRBV7-2 and TRBJ1-5; no definite D call. V lost 1 base and J lost 4, with 8 bases in between. The CDR3 length is 14 residues. Per the germline V gene, CDR1 is SGHTA and CDR2 is FQGNSA.

CDR3 in amino acids: CASSLTGANAGELFF. CDR3 in DNA: TGCGCCAGCAGCCTTACGGGGGCAAACGCCGGGGAGCTGTTTTTT. This rearrangement joins TRBV4-3 to TRBJ2-2, with D perhaps TRBD1 or TRBD2 (6 bases each). From germline, CDR1 is LGHNA and CDR2 YSLEER. With 4 bases removed from V and 6 bases from J, the gap between germline ends came to 15 bases. The CDR3 is made up of 15 amino acids.

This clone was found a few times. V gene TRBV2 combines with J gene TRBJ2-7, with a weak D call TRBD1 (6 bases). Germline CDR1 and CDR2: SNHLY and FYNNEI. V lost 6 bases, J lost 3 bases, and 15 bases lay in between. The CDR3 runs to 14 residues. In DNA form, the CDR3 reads TGTGCCAGCAGAAGGACAGCAAATTACTACGAGCAGTACTTC. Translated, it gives CASRRTANYYEQYF.

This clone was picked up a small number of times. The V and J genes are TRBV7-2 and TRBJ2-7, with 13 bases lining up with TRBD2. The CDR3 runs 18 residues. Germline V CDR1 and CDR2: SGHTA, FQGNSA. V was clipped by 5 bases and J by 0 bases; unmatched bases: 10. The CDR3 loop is CASSLQARLAGGSYEQYF. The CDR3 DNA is TGTGCCAGCAGCCTACAAGCTCGACTAGCGGGAGGCTCCTACGAGCAGTACTTC.

The CDR3 reads CASSISGGVEAFF. In DNA, the CDR3 is TGTGCCAGCAGCATATCTGGGGGCGTTGAAGCTTTCTTT. The chain recombines TRBV5-4 with TRBJ1-1, with D perhaps TRBD1 (6 bases). V gave up 4 bases and J gave up 7 bases, with 14 bases separating them. CDR3 length: 13 residues. CDR1 SGHNT and CDR2 YYREEE come from the germline V gene (reference sequence).

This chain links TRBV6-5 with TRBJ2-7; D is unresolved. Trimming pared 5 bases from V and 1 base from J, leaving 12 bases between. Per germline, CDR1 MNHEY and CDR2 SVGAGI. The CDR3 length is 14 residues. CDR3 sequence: CASSRESGSYEQYF. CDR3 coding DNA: TGTGCCAGCAGTCGAGAATCTGGGTCCTACGAGCAGTACTTC.

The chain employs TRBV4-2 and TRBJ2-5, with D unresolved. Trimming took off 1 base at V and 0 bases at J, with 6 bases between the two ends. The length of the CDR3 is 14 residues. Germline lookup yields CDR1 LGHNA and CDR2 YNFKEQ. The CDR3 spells CASSQASHQETQYF. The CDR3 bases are TGTGCCAGCAGCCAAGCGAGTCACCAAGAGACCCAGTACTTC.

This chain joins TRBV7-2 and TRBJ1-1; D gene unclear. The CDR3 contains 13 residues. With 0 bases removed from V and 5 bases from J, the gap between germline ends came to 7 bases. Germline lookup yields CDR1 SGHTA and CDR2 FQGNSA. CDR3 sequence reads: CASSLALGTEAFF. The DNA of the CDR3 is TGTGCCAGCAGCTTAGCCTTAGGGACTGAAGCTTTCTTT.

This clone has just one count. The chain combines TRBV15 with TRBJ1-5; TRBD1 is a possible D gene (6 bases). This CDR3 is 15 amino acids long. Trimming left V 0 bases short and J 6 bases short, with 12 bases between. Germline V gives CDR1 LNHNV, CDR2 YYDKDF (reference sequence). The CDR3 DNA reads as TGTGCCACCAGCAGAGATCCGGGGGGCGGTCAGCCCCAGCATTTT. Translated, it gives CATSRDPGGGQPQHF.

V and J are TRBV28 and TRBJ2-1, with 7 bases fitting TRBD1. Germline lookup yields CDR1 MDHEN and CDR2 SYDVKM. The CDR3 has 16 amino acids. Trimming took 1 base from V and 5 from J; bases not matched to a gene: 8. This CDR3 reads CASSLFGAGGNNEQFF. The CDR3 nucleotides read TGTGCCAGCAGTTTATTTGGGGCAGGGGGTAACAATGAGCAGTTCTTC.

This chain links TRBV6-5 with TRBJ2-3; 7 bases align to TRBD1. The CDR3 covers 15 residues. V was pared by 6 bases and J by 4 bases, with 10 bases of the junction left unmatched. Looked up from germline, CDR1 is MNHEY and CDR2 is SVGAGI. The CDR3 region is CASSRDSSLADTQYF. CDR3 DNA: TGTGCCAGCAGCCGGGACAGCTCCTTGGCAGATACGCAGTATTTT.

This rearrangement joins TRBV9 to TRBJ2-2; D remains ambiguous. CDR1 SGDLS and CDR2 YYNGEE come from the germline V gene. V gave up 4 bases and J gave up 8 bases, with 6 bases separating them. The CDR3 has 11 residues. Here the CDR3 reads CASSWRGELFF. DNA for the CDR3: TGTGCCAGCAGCTGGCGGGGGGAGCTGTTTTTT.

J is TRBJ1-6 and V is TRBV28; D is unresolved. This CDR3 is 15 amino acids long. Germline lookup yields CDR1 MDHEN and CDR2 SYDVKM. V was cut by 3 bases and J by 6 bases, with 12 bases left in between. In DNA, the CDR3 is TGTGCCAGCAGTTTTCACGTTTTGGGTAATTCACCCCTCCACTTT. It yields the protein CASSFHVLGNSPLHF.

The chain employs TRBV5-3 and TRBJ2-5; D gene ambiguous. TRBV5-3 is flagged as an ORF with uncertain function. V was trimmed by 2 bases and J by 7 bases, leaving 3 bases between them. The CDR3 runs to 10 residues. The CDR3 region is CARSFRTQYF. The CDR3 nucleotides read TGTGCCAGAAGCTTCCGGACCCAGTACTTC.

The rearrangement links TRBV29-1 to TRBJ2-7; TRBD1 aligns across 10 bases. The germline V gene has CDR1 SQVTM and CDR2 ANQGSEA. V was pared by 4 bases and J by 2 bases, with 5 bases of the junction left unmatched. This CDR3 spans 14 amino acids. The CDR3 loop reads CSVVGTGAPYEQYF. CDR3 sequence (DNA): TGCAGCGTTGTAGGGACAGGGGCCCCCTACGAGCAGTACTTC.

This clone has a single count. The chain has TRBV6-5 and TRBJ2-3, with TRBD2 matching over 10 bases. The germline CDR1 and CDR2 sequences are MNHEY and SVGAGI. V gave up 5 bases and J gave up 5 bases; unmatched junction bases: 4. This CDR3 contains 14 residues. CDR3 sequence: CASSRSGGVDTQYF. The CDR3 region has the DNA TGTGCCAGCAGTCGGAGCGGGGGGGTAGATACGCAGTATTTT.

The CDR3 bases are TGCGCCAGCAGCTCAGGGGCCTTCACAGATACGCAGTATTTT. It translates to CASSSGAFTDTQYF. V is TRBV5-1 and J is TRBJ2-3, with D tentatively TRBD1 (6 bases). The CDR3 totals 14 residues. V dropped 3 bases and J dropped 2 bases, with 10 bases sitting between them. The germline gives CDR1 SGHRS, CDR2 YFSETQ.

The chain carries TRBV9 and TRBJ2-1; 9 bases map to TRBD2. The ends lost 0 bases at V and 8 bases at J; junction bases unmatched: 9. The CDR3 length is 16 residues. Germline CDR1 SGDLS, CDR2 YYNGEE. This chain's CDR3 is CASSVVAGGRPDEQFF. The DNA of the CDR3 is TGTGCCAGCAGCGTAGTGGCGGGGGGGCGTCCCGATGAGCAGTTCTTC.

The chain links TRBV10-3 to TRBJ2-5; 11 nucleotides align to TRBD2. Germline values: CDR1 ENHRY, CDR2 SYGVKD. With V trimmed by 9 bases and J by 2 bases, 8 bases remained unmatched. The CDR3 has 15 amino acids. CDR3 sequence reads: CAISLAGGGQETQYF. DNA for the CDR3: TGTGCCATTTCCCTAGCGGGGGGAGGGCAAGAGACCCAGTACTTC.

The CDR3 loop reads CASSLDYWGQSSYEQYF. In nucleotides, the CDR3 is TGCGCCAGCAGCTTGGATTATTGGGGACAAAGCTCCTACGAGCAGTACTTC. This chain joins TRBV5-1 and TRBJ2-7; the D gene is possibly TRBD1 (6 bases). Germline V gene sequence: CDR1 SGHRS, CDR2 YFSETQ. This CDR3 spans 17 amino acids. V was pared by 0 bases and J by 0 bases, with 16 bases between.

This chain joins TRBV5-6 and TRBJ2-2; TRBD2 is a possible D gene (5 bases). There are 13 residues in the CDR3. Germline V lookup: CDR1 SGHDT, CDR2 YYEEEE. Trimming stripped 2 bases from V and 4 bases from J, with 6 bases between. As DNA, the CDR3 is TGTGCCAGCAGCTTAGGACTCACCGGGGAGCTGTTTTTT. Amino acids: CASSLGLTGELFF.